Below, 26 T cell receptor beta chains from the same sample are listed, as sequenced in a study of cytomegalovirus exposure and HLA in healthy donors. Measured with immunoSEQ multiplex PCR; TCRdb has only the in-frame clones, and not every one. This sample has 130,000 to 150,000 clones, with about 88% found just once. The sequenced sample was PBMCs. The receptors were sampled from a woman aged 18-29 years in good health and CMV-seropositive.

V gene TRBV5-1 combines with J gene TRBJ2-3; D might be TRBD2 (6 bases). Trimming pared 0 bases from V and 5 bases from J, leaving 13 bases between. The germline V gene has CDR1 SGHRS and CDR2 YFSETQ. The CDR3 is 15 residues long. This CDR3 is CASSLDRGTIDTQYF. CDR3 bases: TGCGCCAGCAGCTTGGATCGGGGGACGATAGATACGCAGTATTTT.

The rearrangement joins TRBV19 to TRBJ2-1; the D gene is possibly TRBD1 (6 bases). V was pared by 3 bases and J by 8 bases, with 14 bases between. CDR3 length equals 14 residues. Germline CDR1 reads LNHDA; CDR2 reads SQIVND (reference sequence). The CDR3 is CASSITTGSDEQFF. CDR3 in DNA: TGTGCCAGTAGTATCACAACAGGGAGCGATGAGCAGTTCTTC.

The rearrangement uses TRBV10-2 and TRBJ2-7; D is uncertain. V was clipped by 0 bases and J by 0 bases, with 6 bases between them. This CDR3 region has 14 residues. Germline assignment: CDR1 WSHSY and CDR2 SAAADI. The CDR3 DNA sequence: TGCGCCAGCAGTGAGTCGTGGGCCTCCTACGAGCAGTACTTC. Its protein is CASSESWASYEQYF.

This clone was counted once. The chain joins TRBV18 to TRBJ2-5; D remains ambiguous. Germline CDR1 KGHSH, CDR2 LQKENI. The V gene lost 3 bases and the J gene lost 5 bases, with 13 bases spanning the gap. This CDR3 spans 14 amino acids. The CDR3 loop reads CASSPNFSWETQYF. DNA for the CDR3: TGTGCCAGCTCACCTAATTTTAGTTGGGAGACCCAGTACTTC.

The chain combines TRBV28 with TRBJ1-2; 9 bases align to TRBD1. The CDR3 is made up of 12 amino acids. Germline trimming cut 8 bases from V and 4 bases from J; bases unmatched to any gene: 2. Per the germline V gene, CDR1 is MDHEN and CDR2 is SYDVKM. The CDR3 sequence is CASGTGPYGYTF. The CDR3, as DNA: TGTGCCAGCGGGACAGGGCCCTATGGCTACACCTTC.

In this sample, this clone turned up a few times. The chain carries TRBV6-5 and TRBJ2-2, with D unresolved. Trimming took off 5 bases at V and 1 base at J, with 2 bases between the two ends. Per germline, CDR1 MNHEY and CDR2 SVGAGI. CDR3 length equals 12 residues. In DNA, the CDR3 is TGTGCCAGCAGTCGGAACACCGGGGAGCTGTTTTTT. Translation gives CASSRNTGELFF.

The chain is built from TRBV9 and TRBJ2-2; no firm D call. The CDR3 has 13 residues. Trimming pared 5 bases from V and 4 bases from J, leaving 9 bases between. Germline V CDR1 and CDR2: SGDLS, YYNGEE. In DNA form, the CDR3 reads TGTGCCAGCAGTATGCAGGCCACCGGGGAGCTGTTTTTT. This translates into CASSMQATGELFF.

This chain connects TRBV4-1 to TRBJ2-3; 9 bases are a match to TRBD1. This CDR3 is 16 amino acids long. Germline V gene sequence: CDR1 MGHRA, CDR2 YSYEKL. V dropped 1 base and J dropped 3; count of bases not matched to a gene: 5. The CDR3 DNA sequence: TGCGCCAGCAGCCAAGGACAGGGGGGTAGAACAGATACGCAGTATTTT. Its protein is CASSQGQGGRTDTQYF.

The genes are TRBV7-2 and TRBJ2-7; 7 bases are shared with TRBD2. Germline V lookup: CDR1 SGHTA, CDR2 FQGNSA. CDR3 size: 15 residues. The V and J ends lost 4 bases and 0 bases, in that order; junction bases with no gene match: 6. The CDR3 DNA follows: TGTGCCAGCAGCTCTTACGGGGGGAGCTCCTACGAGCAGTACTTC. The encoded protein is CASSSYGGSSYEQYF. Filled out from reference TRBV7-2 and TRBJ2-7, the complete variable domain reads GAGVSQSPSNKVTEKGKDVELRCDPISGHTALYWYRQSLGQGLEFLIYFQGNSAPDKSGLPSDRFSAERTGGSVSTLTIQRTQQEDSAVYLCASSSYGGSSYEQYFGPGTRLTVT.

V gene TRBV28 combines with J gene TRBJ2-3; no firm D call. This CDR3 is 11 amino acids long. Looked up from germline, CDR1 is MDHEN and CDR2 is SYDVKM. Trimming removed 5 bases from V and 6 bases from J, with 6 bases in between. The CDR3 region is CASSLSDTQYF. In DNA, the CDR3 is TGTGCCAGCAGTCTTTCGGATACGCAGTATTTT.

This rearrangement joins TRBV5-5 to TRBJ1-5; D remains ambiguous. The CDR3 loop spans 15 amino acids. The ends were cut back, 0 bases at V and 7 bases at J, with 14 bases in the middle. From germline, CDR1 is SGHKS and CDR2 YYEKEE (reference sequence). The DNA for the CDR3 is TGTGCCAGCAGCTTGGAGGCGGGTGAAGGCCAGCCCCAGCATTTT. Protein product: CASSLEAGEGQPQHF.

The chain couples TRBV28 to TRBJ1-5; possibly TRBD1 for D (6 bases). V shed 10 bases and J shed 9 bases, with 22 bases lying between them. The CDR3 has 14 residues. Germline loops: CDR1 MDHEN, CDR2 SYDVKM. The CDR3 bases are TGTGCCATCAGGGGTCCACTAGTTAATGGGCCCCAGCATTTT. Translating gives CAIRGPLVNGPQHF.

The chain carries TRBV9 and TRBJ2-7; D gene uncertain. Per germline, CDR1 SGDLS and CDR2 YYNGEE. V shed 3 bases and J shed 8 bases, with 12 bases lying between them. This CDR3 has 12 amino acids. For the CDR3, the DNA is TGTGCCAGCAGCGACTCTGGGCTAAAGCAGTACTTC. As protein: CASSDSGLKQYF.

The rearrangement uses TRBV6-1 and TRBJ2-5; 12 bases fit TRBD2. After removal of 8 bases from V and 4 bases from J, the junction contained 8 bases not matched to a gene. Germline CDR1 reads MNHNS; CDR2 reads SASEGT. The CDR3 runs to 15 residues. This chain's CDR3 is CASAPSGGARETQYF. CDR3 DNA sequence: TGTGCCAGCGCCCCTAGCGGGGGGGCTCGAGAGACCCAGTACTTC.

The V call is TRBV18, the J call TRBJ2-7, with D unclear. The CDR3 is made up of 14 amino acids. V was pared by 4 bases and J by 2 bases, with 12 bases between. Germline V gene lookup returns CDR1 KGHSH and CDR2 LQKENI. The CDR3 DNA follows: TGTGCCAGCTCACAGTCCGGGTCGACCTACGAGCAGTACTTC. Its protein is CASSQSGSTYEQYF.

V gene TRBV2 combines with J gene TRBJ2-5; no clear D gene. The CDR3 has 14 residues. The V gene's germline CDR1 is SNHLY and CDR2 FYNNEI. V was trimmed by 3 bases and J by 3 bases, leaving 11 bases between them. The CDR3 DNA is TGTGCCAGCAGTGATTACCAGAAAAAAGAGACCCAGTACTTC. Protein product: CASSDYQKKETQYF.

V is TRBV27 and J is TRBJ2-7; tentatively, D is TRBD1 (6 bases). Trimming took off 5 bases at V and 0 bases at J, with 17 bases between the two ends. The germline V gene encodes CDR1 MNHEY and CDR2 SMNVEV (reference sequence). This CDR3 is built from 16 residues. CDR3 sequence reads: CASSRSGATRSYEQYF. The CDR3, as DNA: TGTGCCAGCAGTAGGTCAGGGGCCACCCGCTCCTACGAGCAGTACTTC.

This rearrangement joins TRBV7-9 to TRBJ2-5, with 7 positions matching TRBD2. This CDR3 is 15 amino acids long. V shed 5 bases, J shed 5 bases, and the junction held 11 bases outside the gene matches. Looked up from germline, CDR1 is SEHNR and CDR2 is FQNEAQ (reference sequence). CDR3 sequence: CASSRTRTGGETQYF. The DNA of the CDR3 is TGTGCCAGCAGCCGAACAAGGACCGGGGGGGAGACCCAGTACTTC.

The V gene is TRBV25-1, the J gene TRBJ1-1; D is unclear. The V and J ends lost 1 base and 3 bases respectively, with 6 bases between them. CDR3 size: 13 residues. CDR1 MGHDK and CDR2 SYGVNS come from the germline V gene. The CDR3 is CASSEFGHTEAFF. The CDR3 region has the DNA TGTGCCAGCAGTGAATTTGGGCACACTGAAGCTTTCTTT.

This sequence joins TRBV5-1 and TRBJ1-4; a possible D gene is TRBD1 (6 bases). CDR1 and CDR2 from the germline V gene are SGHRS and YFSETQ. The V end was cut by 3 bases, the J end by 7 bases, with 13 bases between. This CDR3 is built from 14 residues. The chain's CDR3 is CASSSATGSEKLFF. In DNA form, the CDR3 reads TGCGCCAGCAGCTCGGCGACAGGCAGTGAAAAACTGTTTTTT.

The chain combines TRBV30 with TRBJ2-3; possibly TRBD1 for D (5 bases). V lost 6 bases, J lost 0 bases, and 10 bases lay in between. The CDR3 contains 13 residues. In germline, CDR1 is GTSNPN, CDR2 SVGIG (reference sequence). The chain's CDR3 is CACYGASTDTQYF. The CDR3 DNA reads as TGTGCCTGCTATGGGGCTAGCACAGATACGCAGTATTTT.

The rearrangement uses TRBV5-6 and TRBJ2-2, with TRBD1 matching 8 bases. V was clipped by 2 bases and J by 1 base; unmatched bases: 4. This CDR3 contains 16 residues. Germline V gene sequence: CDR1 SGHDT, CDR2 YYEEEE. In nucleotides, the CDR3 is TGTGCCAGCAGCTTAGGTGGACAGGGGAACACCGGGGAGCTGTTTTTT. The encoded protein is CASSLGGQGNTGELFF.

The DNA for the CDR3 is TGTGCCACCAGCAGGGGGGACAGGGGGGATCAGCCCCAGCATTTT. Protein product: CATSRGDRGDQPQHF. The rearrangement links TRBV15 to TRBJ1-5; 11 positions agree with TRBD1. CDR3 size: 15 residues. Trimming cost V 3 bases and J 5 bases; bases outside gene matches: 3. CDR1 LNHNV and CDR2 YYDKDF come from the germline V gene (reference sequence). Together with reference TRBV15 and TRBJ1-5, the CDR3 gives the full variable domain: DAMVIQNPRYQVTQFGKPVTLSCSQTLNHNVMYWYQQKSSQAPKLLFHYYDKDFNNEADTPDNFQSRRPNTSFCFLDIRSPGLGDTAMYLCATSRGDRGDQPQHFGDGTRLSIL.

This sequence joins TRBV5-4 and TRBJ2-5, with 10 bases lining up with TRBD1. With V trimmed by 4 bases and J by 4 bases, 4 bases remained unmatched. This CDR3 has 14 amino acids. Germline CDR1 is SGHNT and CDR2 is YYREEE (reference sequence). The CDR3 DNA sequence: TGTGCCAGCAGCGGGACAGGGGCGGGAGAGACCCAGTACTTC. Amino acids: CASSGTGAGETQYF. Full variable domain (missing parts from reference TRBV5-4 and TRBJ2-5): ETGVTQSPTHLIKTRGQQVTLRCSSQSGHNTVSWYQQALGQGPQFIFQYYREEENGRGNFPPRFSGLQFPNYSSELNVNALELDDSALYLCASSGTGAGETQYFGPGTRLLVL.

This rearrangement joins TRBV7-9 to TRBJ1-3; 8 bases line up with TRBD1. In germline, CDR1 is SEHNR, CDR2 FQNEAQ (reference sequence). This CDR3 has 15 amino acids. The J segment lost 2 bases and the V segment lost 5 bases, leaving 5 bases of the junction unmatched. The CDR3 region is CASSITTGAGNTIYF. The DNA of the CDR3 is TGTGCCAGCAGCATCACGACAGGGGCTGGAAACACCATATATTTT.

J is TRBJ2-7 and V is TRBV7-9; D unresolved. There are 15 residues in the CDR3. Per the germline V gene, CDR1 is SEHNR and CDR2 is FQNEAQ (reference sequence). Trimming pared 1 base from V and 6 bases from J, leaving 16 bases between. The CDR3 bases are TGTGCCAGCAGCTTAGTTGGGCCTGATTCCCTCGAGCAGTACTTC. Translation gives CASSLVGPDSLEQYF.